One and the same sample provided the 10 T cell receptor beta chains below, sequenced in a study of blood T cell repertoires in COVID-19. Sequencing was performed with immunoSEQ multiplex PCR; in TCRdb, only in-frame clones are kept and a portion is missing. The data hold approximately 120,000 clones, with 80% to 90% observed a single time. Sample: peripheral blood. These receptors all stem from a human donor in a cohort sampled during active COVID-19.

The rearrangement joins TRBV7-9 to TRBJ1-2; TRBD1 agrees at 12 bases. The CDR3 is 14 residues long. J lost 7 bases, V lost 5 bases, and 5 bases had no gene match. Looked up from germline, CDR1 is SEHNR and CDR2 is FQNEAQ (reference sequence). CDR3 protein: CASSPGQGALGYTF. CDR3 bases: TGTGCCAGCAGCCCGGGACAGGGGGCTCTTGGCTACACCTTC.

The chain has TRBV9 and TRBJ1-1; no firm D call. V was pared by 2 bases and J by 0 bases, with 5 bases between. Germline V gene sequence: CDR1 SGDLS, CDR2 YYNGEE. The CDR3 sequence is 13 residues long. The CDR3 coding sequence is TGTGCCAGCAGCGTCCGGGTGAACACTGAAGCTTTCTTT. Its translation is CASSVRVNTEAFF.

The J gene is TRBJ2-3, the V gene TRBV11-2, with 7 positions matching TRBD1. The CDR3 covers 14 residues. The germline V gene has CDR1 SGHAT and CDR2 FQNNGV. V shed 5 bases, J shed 5 bases, and the junction held 7 bases outside the gene matches. CDR3 protein: CASSPTGAGDTQYF. The CDR3 DNA reads TGTGCCAGCAGCCCAACAGGGGCGGGAGATACGCAGTATTTT.

This chain uses TRBV6-5 with TRBJ1-2, with D unresolved. CDR1 and CDR2 from the germline V gene are MNHEY and SVGAGI. Trimming took 7 bases from V and 2 from J, leaving 8 bases between them. The CDR3 totals 12 residues. The chain's CDR3 is CASTVENYGYTF. The CDR3 DNA reads as TGTGCCAGCACCGTCGAGAACTATGGCTACACCTTC.

The gene calls are TRBV19 and TRBJ1-1; D gene ambiguous. CDR1 and CDR2 from the germline V gene are LNHDA and SQIVND (reference sequence). The CDR3 runs 13 residues. V was cut by 5 bases and J by 5 bases, with 12 bases left in between. As DNA, the CDR3 is TGTGCCAGTAGTTCCCAAAGAGGGACTGAAGCTTTCTTT. Translating it yields CASSSQRGTEAFF. Drawing the rest from reference TRBV19 and TRBJ1-1, the complete variable domain is DGGITQSPKYLFRKEGQNVTLSCEQNLNHDAMYWYRQDPGQGLRLIYYSQIVNDFQKGDIAEGYSVSREKKESFPLTVTSAQKNPTAFYLCASSSQRGTEAFFGQGTRLTVV.

The chain has TRBV9 and TRBJ2-7; TRBD1 agrees at 9 bases. The CDR3 is made up of 14 amino acids. The J segment lost 4 bases and the V segment lost 3 bases, leaving 5 bases of the junction unmatched. Germline CDR1 SGDLS, CDR2 YYNGEE. CDR3 loop: CASSGGQGWYEQYF. DNA of the CDR3: TGTGCCAGCAGCGGCGGACAGGGGTGGTACGAGCAGTACTTC.

The CDR3 loop reads CASSIRQGVVDTQYF. The CDR3 DNA follows: TGTGCCAGTAGTATAAGGCAGGGGGTGGTGGATACGCAGTATTTT. The rearrangement uses TRBV19 and TRBJ2-3; 7 bases are shared with TRBD1. Germline-derived CDR1 and CDR2 are LNHDA and SQIVND (reference sequence). J gave up 6 bases and V 2 bases, and 8 bases lay outside the gene matches. This CDR3 spans 15 amino acids.

This rearrangement joins TRBV10-3 to TRBJ2-7, with D perhaps TRBD2 (5 bases). The CDR3 is 11 residues long. Germline V CDR1 and CDR2: ENHRY, SYGVKD. V lost 2 bases and J 7 bases, leaving 6 bases between the germline ends. The CDR3 DNA sequence: TGTGCCATCAGTGAGCCGGGAGAGCAGTACTTC. It yields the protein CAISEPGEQYF.

The V and J genes are TRBV10-2 and TRBJ2-7; 13 positions match TRBD2. J gave up 4 bases and V 8 bases, and 2 bases lay outside the gene matches. CDR1 is WSHSY, CDR2 SAAADI, per germline. The CDR3 length is 13 residues. The CDR3 bases are TGCGCCAGCGGGACTAGCGGGATGTACGAGCAGTACTTC. Its protein is CASGTSGMYEQYF.

This clone has just one count. This chain uses TRBV18 with TRBJ1-5; 8 nucleotides agree with TRBD1. The CDR3 covers 17 residues. V shed 5 bases and J 2 bases; nucleotides not matched to a gene: 11. Germline assignment: CDR1 KGHSH and CDR2 LQKENI. CDR3 sequence reads: CASSATGDPERNQPQHF. The CDR3 region has the DNA TGTGCCAGCTCAGCGACAGGGGACCCTGAGCGCAATCAGCCCCAGCATTTT.